This T cell receptor (beta chain) was captured in a study of tumor and adjacent non-tumor tissue in lung cancer. Looking at the study overall: Patients comprised 12 adenocarcinoma, a couple of squamous cell carcinoma and 1 small cell lung cancer. Findings of the study overall: Normal lung showed higher cumulative top 100 clone frequency than tumor.

TCRbeta libraries were built with three rounds of nested PCR, modified from ARM-PCR. TCRdb used MiXCR to reprocess the multiplex PCR reads, holding one entry per CDR3 protein. Of about 85,000 distinct CDR3 sequences listed, approximately 57% are singletons. Germline V lookup: CDR1 SQVTM, CDR2 ANQGSEA. J gave up 3 bases and V 6 bases, and 2 bases lay outside the gene matches. CDR3 length: 12 residues. This clonotype has just a few counts. As yet, its antigen is unknown. The conserved closing phenylalanine or tryptophan is absent in this CDR3, likely reflecting a read error. RNA was extracted from bulk tissue without any cell sorting. Between August and November 2014, newly diagnosed, chemotherapy-naive lung cancer patients underwent thoracic surgery in China.

This TCR derives from a man aged 65-85 years with non-small cell lung cancer. The V gene is TRBV29-1, the J gene TRBJ2-3, with TRBD1 matching 8 bases. Specimen: lung tumor tissue. The DNA of the CDR3 is TGCAGCGTGGACAGGGATACAGATACGCAGTATTAT. As protein: CSVDRDTDTQYY.